Listed below are T cell receptor beta chains from one sample, sequenced in a study of blood T cell repertoires in COVID-19. Only in-frame clones appear in the TCRdb table, and some are missing; sequencing was by immunoSEQ multiplex PCR. Of about 15,000 clones detected, approximately 82% appear once; the ten largest clones hold about 27%. The sample taken for sequencing was peripheral blood. The receptors here all came from a woman aged 45-65 years with active or convalescent COVID-19. The CDR3 runs from the conserved cysteine through the conserved F or W. D genes are given only for firm matches. Size values are once, few and many counts, or a class for expanded clones, and some rows have none.

TRBD1 | . | TRBJ2-6 | TRBV7-2 | TGTGCCAGCAGCTTAGAATATCGGGACAGGGAGTCTGGGGCCAACGTCCTGACTTTC | CASSLEYRDRESGANVLTF
TRBD2 | once | TRBJ2-2 | TRBV9 | TGTGCCAGCAGCGACCATATGGGGCTAGCGGGGCGAGGAAACACCGGGGAGCTGTTTTTT | CASSDHMGLAGRGNTGELFF
TRBD2 | . | TRBJ2-7 | TRBV28 | TGTGCCAGCAGTTCCCGACTAGCGGGAGTGAGGGAGCAGTACTTC | CASSSRLAGVREQYF
TRBD1 | . | TRBJ1-6 | TRBV3-1/TRBV3-2 | TGTGCCAGCAGCCTGGGACAGCTGAATTCACCCCTCCACTTT | CASSLGQLNSPLHF
TRBD2 | . | TRBJ2-1 | TRBV5-4 | TGTGCCAGCAGCTTGGGGGGACTAGCGGGGGACAATGAGCAGTTCTTC | CASSLGGLAGDNEQFF
. | . | TRBJ2-1 | TRBV28 | TGTGCCAGCAGTTTCCGATGGCGGGGAGGATACAATGAGCAGTTCTTC | CASSFRWRGGYNEQFF
. | few | TRBJ2-7 | TRBV6-5 | TGTGCCAGCAGTCCGGTTTGGGTAGACAGATACGAGCAGTACTTC | CASSPVWVDRYEQYF
TRBD1 | . | TRBJ1-4 | TRBV11-2 | TGTGCCAGCAGCACAGGGACAGGGGGCGTGGGGTCCGGTGAAAAACTGTTTTTT | CASSTGTGGVGSGEKLFF
TRBD2 | . | TRBJ2-1 | TRBV13 | TGTGCCAGCAGCTTGGGACTAGCGGGGGATCGAGGGTCCAATGAGCAGTTCTTC | CASSLGLAGDRGSNEQFF
. | . | TRBJ2-7 | TRBV28 | TGTGCCAGCAGTTTTGTGCTAGCGCAACCTTCCTACGAGCAGTACTTC | CASSFVLAQPSYEQYF
TRBD1 | . | TRBJ1-5 | TRBV28 | TGTGCCAGCGGAAACCGGGACAGGGGCCGATTTACGCGTCAGCCCCAGCATTTT | CASGNRDRGRFTRQPQHF
. | . | TRBJ2-5 | TRBV5-1 | TGCGCCAGCAGCTTGCCGCAGGGCTACCTTTATCAAGAGACCCAGTACTTC | CASSLPQGYLYQETQYF
TRBD1 | . | TRBJ1-1 | TRBV27 | TGTGCCAGCAGGGACCTGACAGGGCGGACTGAAGCTTTCTTT | CASRDLTGRTEAFF
. | . | TRBJ2-7 | TRBV20-1 | TGCAGTGCTAGAGCAGGCTACGAGCAGTACTTC | CSARAGYEQYF
. | . | TRBJ2-3 | TRBV12-5 | TGTGCTAGTGGTTTGGAAGACAGGGGGTTACTAGCGGAGTCCACATATACGCAGTATTTT | CASGLEDRGLLAESTYTQYF
TRBD2 | . | TRBJ2-5 | TRBV19 | TGTGCCAGTAGTATCTGGCGGGGGGGTGGAGAGACCCAGTACTTC | CASSIWRGGGETQYF
TRBD2 | . | TRBJ2-2 | TRBV13 | TGTGCCAGCAGCTTAGGAACACCGGGACTAGCGGGATTGAACACCGGGGAGCTGTTTTTT | CASSLGTPGLAGLNTGELFF
. | . | TRBJ1-2 | TRBV19 | TGTGCCAGTAGTAGCCCCGGGAGAAGGGCGGTTGGTGGCTACACCTTC | CASSSPGRRAVGGYTF
. | . | TRBJ2-7 | TRBV12-3/TRBV12-4 | TGTGCCAGCAAACCGACAGTCTCCTACGAGCAGTACTTC | CASKPTVSYEQYF
TRBD1 | few | TRBJ1-5 | TRBV28 | TGTGCCAGCAGTTTTTTCGGGGACAGGGGGCTGGGAAGCAATCAGCCCCAGCATTTT | CASSFFGDRGLGSNQPQHF
. | . | TRBJ1-5 | TRBV4-2 | TGTGCCAGCAGCCAAGCGGGGTGGGGCAATCAGCCCCAGCATTTT | CASSQAGWGNQPQHF
. | . | TRBJ2-3 | TRBV30 | TGTGCCTGGACCTTCACAGATACGCAGTATTTT | CAWTFTDTQYF
TRBD2 | once | TRBJ2-4 | TRBV19 | TGTGCCAGTAGTATTGGACTAGCGGGGGGGCTTCTAGCCAAAAACATTCAGTACTTC | CASSIGLAGGLLAKNIQYF
. | . | TRBJ2-1 | TRBV6-5 | TGTGCCAGCAGTTCAGGCTCAACCAATGAGCAGTTCTTC | CASSSGSTNEQFF
. | once | TRBJ2-5 | TRBV11-3 | TGTGCCAGCAGCCTGCACGGGGACATTCAAGAGACCCAGTACTTC | CASSLHGDIQETQYF
. | . | TRBJ2-6 | TRBV4-1 | TGCGCCAGCAGCCAACCAAATCTGGGTAGGGGGACCTCTGGGGCCAACGTCCTGACTTTC | CASSQPNLGRGTSGANVLTF
TRBD2 | . | TRBJ2-1 | TRBV28 | TGTGCCAGCAGTTCATCCGGGACTAGCTACAATGAGCAGTTCTTC | CASSSSGTSYNEQFF
TRBD1 | . | TRBJ1-1 | TRBV6-5 | TGTGCCAGCAGTCAACAGGGGGCCCTAAACACTGAAGCTTTCTTT | CASSQQGALNTEAFF
. | . | TRBJ2-5 | TRBV7-9 | TGTGCCAGCAGCTTAGCGTGGACACAACAAGAGACCCAGTACTTC | CASSLAWTQQETQYF
TRBD1 | . | TRBJ2-5 | TRBV7-6 | TGTGCCAGCAGCTTAGGGGACAGGGAGGGAGAGACCCAGTACTTC | CASSLGDREGETQYF
. | . | TRBJ1-1 | TRBV3-1/TRBV3-2 | TGTGCCAGCAGCCAAGCGGCAGGGGTGTTCACTGAAGCTTTCTTT | CASSQAAGVFTEAFF
TRBD2 | . | TRBJ2-7 | TRBV4-1 | TGCGCCAGCAGCCAAGATTCCCGGGGTAGCGGGAGATTCTACGAGCAGTACTTC | CASSQDSRGSGRFYEQYF
TRBD2 | . | TRBJ2-5 | TRBV3-1/TRBV3-2 | TGTGCCAGCAGCCTCCTTGATAGCGGGGAGACCCAGTACTTC | CASSLLDSGETQYF
TRBD2 | . | TRBJ2-7 | TRBV19 | TGTGCCAGTAGCATCACTAGCGGGGGAACCTACGAGCAGTACTTC | CASSITSGGTYEQYF
. | . | TRBJ1-1 | TRBV9 | TGTGCCAGCAGCGGTGAGGGGAACACTGAAGCTTTCTTT | CASSGEGNTEAFF
. | . | TRBJ1-2 | TRBV27 | TGTGCCAGCAGTCCGCGGTGGAGGGTCGACGGTGGCTACACCTTC | CASSPRWRVDGGYTF
TRBD1 | . | TRBJ2-7 | TRBV7-9 | TGTGCCAGCAGCCGAACCCTCAGCGGGACAGGGTACACCTACGAGCAGTACTTC | CASSRTLSGTGYTYEQYF
TRBD2 | . | TRBJ2-1 | TRBV27 | TGTGCCAGCAGTTTAGTCGGGGGGGGCCACTACAATGAGCAGTTCTTC | CASSLVGGGHYNEQFF
TRBD2 | . | TRBJ2-4 | TRBV5-3 | TGTGCCAGAAGCTTGGCCGGACTAGCGGGAGGATGGGAAAACATTCAGTACTTC | CARSLAGLAGGWENIQYF
. | . | TRBJ2-7 | TRBV24-1 | TGTGCCACCAGTGATCCTCAGGGGTCAACCTACGAGCAGTACTTC | CATSDPQGSTYEQYF
. | . | TRBJ2-4 | TRBV2 | TGTGCCAGCAGTGACCTAGGCCTAGCCAAAAACATTCAGTACTTC | CASSDLGLAKNIQYF
. | . | TRBJ1-2 | TRBV6-5 | TGTGCCAGCGGAGAGCCCCATGGCTACACCTTC | CASGEPHGYTF
. | . | TRBJ1-2 | TRBV6-2/TRBV6-3 | TGTGCCAGCAGCCCGGGGCTCCACTATGGCTACACCTTC | CASSPGLHYGYTF
. | . | TRBJ2-1 | TRBV13 | TGTGCCAGCAGCTGGGGGGGCGGTGGCTACAATGAGCAGTTCTTC | CASSWGGGGYNEQFF
TRBD1 | . | TRBJ2-2 | TRBV11-3 | TGTGCCAGCAGCTTCCAGGGGGCGACCGGGGAGCTGTTTTTT | CASSFQGATGELFF
TRBD2 | once | TRBJ2-1 | TRBV11-2 | TGTGCCAGCAGCTTCACGACTAGCGGGAGTCGGAATGAGCAGTTCTTC | CASSFTTSGSRNEQFF
. | . | TRBJ2-7 | TRBV6-5 | TGTGCCAGCAGTATCGACAGATACGAGCAGTACTTC | CASSIDRYEQYF
. | once | TRBJ1-1 | TRBV7-9 | TGTGCCAGCAGCTTAGCGCGGGGGGTTGATGAAGCTTTCTTT | CASSLARGVDEAFF